The rows below give T cell receptor beta chains drawn from one sample of a study of blood T cell repertoires in COVID-19. The table came from immunoSEQ multiplex PCR; TCRdb's copy has only in-frame clones and leaves some out. The table records over 85,000 clones, over 85% of them present only once. The sequencing sample was made of peripheral blood. These receptors were obtained from a human donor with COVID-19, enrolled during active disease. The donor label of this sample is uncertain. CDR3s include the opening cysteine and the closing phenylalanine or tryptophan. A D gene is named only where the DNA matches it firmly. Only part of the rows carry a size: once, few, many, or a class if the clone is expanded.

d_call j_call clone_size v_call cdr3_aa cdr3_nt
TRBD1 TRBJ1-2 NA TRBV2 CASSYRDRVDGYTF TGTGCCAGCAGTTACCGGGACAGGGTGGATGGCTACACCTTC
TRBD1 TRBJ1-5 NA TRBV7-8 CASSLDTGDYQPQHF TGTGCCAGCAGCTTAGATACAGGGGACTATCAGCCCCAGCATTTT
TRBD1 TRBJ1-4 NA TRBV7-2 CASSLGERNRGNEKLFF TGTGCCAGCAGCTTAGGGGAAAGAAACAGGGGTAATGAAAAACTGTTTTTT
NA TRBJ2-3 NA TRBV9 CASSVDQRASTDTQYF TGTGCCAGCAGCGTAGATCAGCGAGCAAGCACAGATACGCAGTATTTT
NA TRBJ1-1 once TRBV6-5 CASRRGGVGTEAFF TGTGCCAGCAGGCGGGGGGGCGTCGGCACTGAAGCTTTCTTT
NA TRBJ1-5 once TRBV7-2 CASSLDMGHHQPQHF TGTGCCAGCAGCTTAGATATGGGGCATCATCAGCCCCAGCATTTT
NA TRBJ1-2 NA TRBV5-1 CASSLVAGQNYGYTF TGCGCCAGCAGCTTGGTGGCAGGACAGAACTATGGCTACACCTTC
NA TRBJ1-3 NA TRBV25-1 CASSEYGTPTSSGNTIYF TGTGCCAGCAGTGAATATGGGACACCGACGAGCTCTGGAAACACCATATATTTT
TRBD2 TRBJ2-7 NA TRBV27 CASSILGTSSPAGGHSYEQYF TGTGCCAGCAGTATCCTAGGGACTAGTTCCCCCGCCGGCGGCCACTCCTACGAGCAGTACTTC
TRBD1 TRBJ1-1 NA TRBV29-1 CSGRDRENTEAFF TGCAGCGGCCGGGACAGGGAGAATACTGAAGCTTTCTTT
TRBD2 TRBJ2-2 NA TRBV11-2 CASSFPGRSTGELFF TGTGCCAGCAGCTTTCCCGGGAGGAGCACCGGGGAGCTGTTTTTT
TRBD1 TRBJ2-5 NA TRBV25-1 CASVHRGERGETQYF TGTGCCAGCGTACACAGGGGAGAAAGGGGCGAGACCCAGTACTTC
TRBD1 TRBJ1-2 NA TRBV12-3/TRBV12-4 CASRQGEDDGYTF TGTGCCAGCAGACAGGGGGAAGATGATGGCTACACCTTC
TRBD1 TRBJ1-1 NA TRBV6-6 CASSYDRAMNTEAFF TGTGCCAGCAGTTACGACAGGGCGATGAACACTGAAGCTTTCTTT
NA TRBJ1-6 NA TRBV19 CASSMTLGNSPLHF TGTGCCAGTAGTATGACACTGGGTAATTCACCCCTCCACTTT
NA TRBJ1-3 NA TRBV7-9 CASSLNRGGSSGNTIYF TGTGCCAGCAGCTTAAATCGGGGGGGAAGCTCTGGAAACACCATATATTTT
NA TRBJ2-7 NA TRBV29-1 CSVVPGWGYEQYF TGCAGCGTGGTACCGGGATGGGGCTACGAGCAGTACTTC
NA TRBJ1-1 NA TRBV11-3 CASSFTMNTEAFF TGTGCCAGCAGCTTTACAATGAACACTGAAGCTTTCTTT
TRBD1 TRBJ1-1 NA TRBV18 CASSGTGSNTEAFF TGTGCCAGCTCTGGGACAGGGTCGAACACTGAAGCTTTCTTT
NA TRBJ1-6 NA TRBV3-1/TRBV3-2 CASSQVSPNSPLHF TGTGCCAGCAGCCAAGTTAGCCCGAATTCACCCCTCCACTTT
NA TRBJ1-2 NA TRBV5-1 CASRLQSNYGYTF TGCGCCAGCAGATTACAGTCTAACTATGGCTACACCTTC
NA TRBJ1-3 NA TRBV5-5 CASSWDFSSGNTIYF TGTGCCAGCAGCTGGGACTTTAGCTCTGGAAACACCATATATTTT
NA TRBJ1-2 NA TRBV2 CASRTGVRGYTF TGTGCCAGCAGGACCGGGGTCCGTGGCTACACCTTC
NA TRBJ1-5 NA TRBV18 CASSPPVVRGNQPQHF TGTGCCAGCTCACCACCGGTGGTTCGGGGGAATCAGCCCCAGCATTTT
NA TRBJ1-2 NA TRBV6-5 CASTRRGGSFGYTF TGTGCCAGCACCAGGCGGGGGGGCTCCTTCGGCTACACCTTC
TRBD1 TRBJ2-7 NA TRBV10-1 CASSSYGGQGRYEQYF TGCGCCAGCAGCAGCTACGGTGGACAGGGGCGATACGAGCAGTACTTC
NA TRBJ1-1 NA TRBV5-8 CASSLGGVNTEAFF TGTGCCAGCAGCTTGGGGGGAGTGAACACTGAAGCTTTCTTT
TRBD1 TRBJ1-1 NA TRBV5-1 CASSSLGQANTEAFF TGCGCCAGCAGCAGCCTCGGACAGGCTAACACTGAAGCTTTCTTT
TRBD1 TRBJ1-1 NA TRBV24-1 CATSDSGTGGTEAFF TGTGCCACCAGTGATTCCGGGACAGGGGGCACTGAAGCTTTCTTT
TRBD1 TRBJ1-4 NA TRBV10-3 CAISGSRGTGASATNEKLFF TGTGCCATCTCAGGGAGTCGCGGGACAGGGGCGTCTGCAACTAATGAAAAACTGTTTTTT
NA TRBJ1-2 NA TRBV5-4 CASSLADGSLGYTF TGTGCCAGCAGCTTGGCAGACGGGTCTCTTGGCTACACCTTC
NA TRBJ1-2 NA TRBV6-5 CASSYSGEVYGYTF TGTGCCAGCAGTTACTCTGGGGAGGTCTATGGCTACACCTTC
TRBD2 TRBJ2-1 NA TRBV19 CASSPGTSGGNEQFF TGTGCCAGTAGTCCCGGGACTAGCGGGGGCAATGAGCAGTTCTTC